The rows below give T cell receptor beta chains drawn from one sample of a study of shared clonotypes between healthy human individuals. Sequencing was performed with immunoSEQ multiplex PCR; in TCRdb, only in-frame clones are kept and a portion is missing. The sample has about 700,000 clones, about 92% seen once. Specimen: naive CD8+ T cells sorted from blood. Receptors originate from a man aged 25 to 45 in good health. The CDR3 runs from the conserved cysteine through the conserved F or W. A D gene is named only where the DNA matches it firmly. Clone size, where shown, is once, few, many, or a class for clones that have expanded.

>NA|NA|TRBV29-1|13|TRBJ1-2
CSVADSKDYGYTF
TGCAGCGTTGCCGACTCCAAGGACTATGGCTACACCTTC
>NA|once|TRBV7-3|11|TRBJ2-1
CARIELNEQFF
TGTGCCAGAATAGAGTTGAATGAGCAGTTCTTC
>NA|once|TRBV4-1|17|TRBJ1-6
CASSQDTRTENNSPLHF
TGCGCCAGCAGCCAAGATACGCGGACAGAAAATAATTCACCCCTCCACTTT
>NA|NA|TRBV9|15|TRBJ2-2
CASSVDHSNTGELFF
TGTGCCAGCAGCGTAGACCACTCGAACACCGGGGAGCTGTTTTTT
>TRBD2|NA|TRBV29-1|17|TRBJ2-7
CSVRGTSGRSGTYEQYF
TGCAGCGTTCGGGGGACTAGCGGGAGGTCTGGTACCTACGAGCAGTACTTC
>NA|NA|TRBV15|14|TRBJ2-1
CATRGSGVLGIQFF
TGTGCCACCAGGGGGTCGGGCGTCCTGGGGATTCAGTTCTTC
>NA|NA|TRBV6-5|13|TRBJ2-1
CASSAGHNWQQFF
TGTGCCAGCAGCGCGGGACATAACTGGCAGCAGTTCTTC
>TRBD2|NA|TRBV5-5|13|TRBJ2-7
CASSAGGSYEQYF
TGTGCCAGCAGCGCGGGGGGCTCCTACGAGCAGTACTTC
>NA|NA|TRBV10-3|12|TRBJ2-1
CAISLGGNEQFF
TGTGCCATCAGCCTAGGGGGGAATGAGCAGTTCTTC
>TRBD2|NA|TRBV5-1|17|TRBJ2-1
CASSLGLAGGSNYEQFF
TGCGCCAGCAGCTTGGGACTAGCGGGAGGGAGTAACTATGAGCAGTTCTTC
>TRBD2|NA|TRBV19|17|TRBJ2-2
CASSIMGLAAGGGELFF
TGTGCCAGTAGTATCATGGGACTAGCGGCAGGAGGTGGGGAGCTGTTTTTT
>TRBD1|NA|TRBV5-6|15|TRBJ1-1
CASSLQGPGDTEAFF
TGTGCCAGCAGCTTACAGGGGCCTGGGGACACTGAAGCTTTCTTT
>NA|once|TRBV4-1|13|TRBJ2-7
CASSQSNSYEQYF
TGCGCCAGCAGCCAATCAAACAGCTACGAGCAGTACTTC
>NA|NA|TRBV7-9|12|TRBJ2-1
CASSLGTNEQFF
TGTGCCAGCAGCTTAGGTACGAATGAGCAGTTCTTC
>NA|once|TRBV11-2|14|TRBJ2-2
CASSMLANTGELFF
TGTGCCAGCAGCATGCTAGCGAACACCGGGGAGCTGTTTTTT
>TRBD2|NA|TRBV15|17|TRBJ2-2
CATSRERTSGRAGELFF
TGTGCCACCAGCAGAGAACGGACTAGCGGGAGGGCCGGGGAGCTGTTTTTT
>NA|NA|TRBV7-3|15|TRBJ2-3
CASSLTGPVGDTQYF
TGTGCCAGCAGCTTAACGGGACCCGTGGGGGATACGCAGTATTTT
>TRBD2|NA|TRBV19|19|TRBJ2-1
CASSIAAPLAGVEEVEQFF
TGTGCCAGTAGTATAGCCGCTCCCCTAGCGGGAGTAGAGGAGGTTGAGCAGTTCTTC
>NA|NA|TRBV6-5|13|TRBJ2-5
CASSYGVWETQYF
TGTGCCAGCAGTTACGGGGTCTGGGAGACCCAGTACTTC
>TRBD1|NA|TRBV27|14|TRBJ2-3
CASSFRTGPDTQYF
TGTGCCAGCAGTTTCCGGACAGGGCCAGATACGCAGTATTTT
>TRBD2|NA|TRBV6-5|11|TRBJ2-1
CASSGGNEQFF
TGTGCCAGCAGCGGGGGGAATGAGCAGTTCTTC
>TRBD2|many|TRBV19|15|TRBJ2-1
CASSAGSGSLNEQFF
TGTGCCAGTAGTGCGGGCAGCGGGAGCCTCAATGAGCAGTTCTTC